One sample yielded the 16 T cell receptor beta chains listed below, sequenced in a study of blood T cell repertoires in COVID-19. Profiling relied on immunoSEQ multiplex PCR, and the TCRdb table lists in-frame clones only, not all of them. Here the sample spans roughly 41,000 clones, around four fifths being singletons. The specimen sequenced was peripheral blood. The origin of the receptors is a man aged 50 or older with active COVID-19.

The count of this clone is one. The chain uses TRBV2 and TRBJ2-1; D perhaps matches TRBD2 (7 bases). Germline V gene data show CDR1 as SNHLY and CDR2 as FYNNEI. Trimming removed 7 bases from V and 8 bases from J, with 15 bases in between. The CDR3 sequence is 13 residues long. CDR3 region: CASNGGGWDEQFF. CDR3 in DNA: TGTGCCAGCAATGGGGGGGGCTGGGATGAGCAGTTCTTC.

The chain uses TRBV5-1 and TRBJ2-7; 9 nucleotides agree with TRBD1. CDR1 is SGHRS and CDR2 is YFSETQ in the germline V gene. Germline trimming cut 0 bases from V and 6 bases from J; bases unmatched to any gene: 7. This CDR3 is built from 15 residues. This CDR3 reads CASSLGIGQGREQYF. Written as DNA, the CDR3 is TGCGCCAGCAGCTTGGGAATCGGACAGGGGCGCGAGCAGTACTTC.

This clone has just one count. V gene TRBV10-3 combines with J gene TRBJ1-5, with a tentative D call TRBD1 (5 bases). From germline, CDR1 is ENHRY and CDR2 SYGVKD. Deletions cut 2 bases from V and 2 bases from J, with 13 bases between. The CDR3 is 16 amino acids. The DNA for the CDR3 is TGTGCCATCAGTGAGAGGGGAGGGGTAGGCAATCAGCCCCAGCATTTT. It is translated as CAISERGGVGNQPQHF.

J is TRBJ1-6 and V is TRBV2; D may be TRBD1 (6 bases). The germline V gene encodes CDR1 SNHLY and CDR2 FYNNEI. The CDR3 loop spans 14 amino acids. V was clipped by 4 bases and J by 6 bases, with 10 bases between them. CDR3 coding DNA: TGTGCCAGCAGTGGAAGGACAGTTAATTCACCCCTCCACTTT. It specifies CASSGRTVNSPLHF.

This chain links TRBV12-2 with TRBJ2-2; TRBD2 was called by the table and not checked on the DNA. TRBV12-2 is a pseudogene locus. The CDR3 is 17 amino acids. The DNA of the CDR3 is TGTGCAAGTCGTACGCGCGGGCGACTAGAGAACACCGGGGAGCTGTTTTTT. Amino acids: CASRTRGRLENTGELFF.

The chain is built from TRBV10-1 and TRBJ2-3, with a weak D call TRBD2 (7 bases). Germline CDR1 reads WNHNN; CDR2 reads SYGVQD (reference sequence). V dropped 2 bases and J dropped 5 bases, with 17 bases sitting between them. The CDR3 totals 16 residues. CDR3: CASSEGGAGEGDTQYF. The CDR3 DNA is TGCGCCAGCAGTGAGGGGGGCGCGGGGGAAGGAGATACGCAGTATTTT.

This CDR3 reads CASSLRLGPQNEKLFF. The CDR3 DNA is TGTGCCAGCAGCTTACGATTGGGCCCTCAGAATGAAAAACTGTTTTTT. The V call is TRBV7-9, the J call TRBJ1-4, with unresolved D. CDR1 is SEHNR, CDR2 FQNEAQ, per germline (reference sequence). V dropped 2 bases and J dropped 5 bases, with 15 bases sitting between them. This CDR3 region has 16 residues. Variable domain in full (rest from reference TRBV7-9 and TRBJ1-4): DTGVSQNPRHKITKRGQNVTFRCDPISEHNRLYWYRQTLGQGPEFLTYFQNEAQLEKSRLLSDRFSAERPKGSFSTLEIQRTEQGDSAMYLCASSLRLGPQNEKLFFGSGTQLSVL.

The table lists this clone with a count of one. As DNA, the CDR3 is TGTGCCAGTAGTATAGCCCAAGCAGCGGGTTACGAGCAGTACTTC. Its translation: CASSIAQAAGYEQYF. The chain joins TRBV19 to TRBJ2-7, with a possible D match to TRBD2 (6 bases). Germline V lookup: CDR1 LNHDA, CDR2 SQIVND (reference sequence). Trimming removed 1 base at V and 4 bases at J, with 14 bases between. CDR3 length equals 15 residues.

The rearrangement joins TRBV5-1 to TRBJ1-2; perhaps TRBD1 as D (5 bases). The ends were cut back, 2 bases at V and 2 bases at J, with 10 bases in the middle. Looked up from germline, CDR1 is SGHRS and CDR2 is YFSETQ. This CDR3 has 14 amino acids. In nucleotides, the CDR3 is TGCGCCAGCAGCTTATCTGGGGGGAACTATGGCTACACCTTC. It is translated as CASSLSGGNYGYTF.

The chain recombines TRBV5-1 with TRBJ2-3, with 13 bases aligning to TRBD2. CDR1 and CDR2 from the germline V gene are SGHRS and YFSETQ. V shed 3 bases, J shed 0 bases, and the junction held 7 bases outside the gene matches. The length of the CDR3 is 18 residues. The CDR3 is CASSSELAGGLSTDTQYF. As DNA, the CDR3 is TGCGCCAGCAGCTCGGAACTAGCGGGGGGGCTAAGCACAGATACGCAGTATTTT.

About this clone: Other DNA sequences in this sample translate to the same CDR3. The gene calls are TRBV6-5 and TRBJ2-5; D is unresolved. Trimming cost V 5 bases and J 4 bases, with 5 bases left between them. Germline V gene lookup returns CDR1 MNHEY and CDR2 SVGAGI. This CDR3 comprises 11 residues. Here the CDR3 reads CASSPGETQYF. The CDR3 DNA reads as TGTGCCAGCAGTCCAGGAGAGACCCAGTACTTC.

This clone occurred once. J is TRBJ2-4 and V is TRBV7-2; perhaps TRBD2 as D (6 bases). Trimming took off 2 bases at V and 0 bases at J, with 11 bases between the two ends. The CDR3 is 16 amino acids. Germline V gene sequence: CDR1 SGHTA, CDR2 FQGNSA. CDR3 bases: TGTGCCAGCAGCTTACCGGACTATCTAGCCAAAAACATTCAGTACTTC. Protein: CASSLPDYLAKNIQYF.

The chain recombines TRBV7-6 with TRBJ2-3, with D tentatively TRBD2 (5 bases). V shed 3 bases and J shed 0 bases, with 7 bases lying between them. Germline CDR1 reads SGHVS; CDR2 reads FNYEAQ. The CDR3 loop spans 14 amino acids. CDR3 sequence reads: CASSFTGSTDTQYF. In DNA, the CDR3 is TGTGCCAGCAGCTTTACGGGGAGCACAGATACGCAGTATTTT.

The chain is built from TRBV7-9 and TRBJ1-4, with TRBD1 identical over 7 bases. The CDR3 covers 14 residues. The V segment lost 3 bases and the J segment 4 bases; nucleotides outside the gene matches: 2. From germline, CDR1 is SEHNR and CDR2 FQNEAQ (reference sequence). The CDR3 DNA sequence: TGTGCCAGCAGCTTGGGACAGATTAATGAAAAACTGTTTTTT. The encoded protein is CASSLGQINEKLFF.

V usage is TRBV7-7 and J usage is TRBJ2-7; TRBD1 agrees at 10 bases. V was clipped by 1 base and J by 0 bases; unmatched bases: 0. Germline V CDR1 and CDR2: SSHAT, FNYEAQ (reference sequence). This CDR3 is 15 amino acids long. Here the CDR3 DNA reads TGTGCCAGCAGCTTAGGGGACAGGGGCTCCTACGAGCAGTACTTC. It translates to CASSLGDRGSYEQYF.

The chain has TRBV7-2 and TRBJ2-4, with D possibly matching TRBD1 (6 bases). Trimming took 4 bases from V and 6 from J, leaving 13 bases between them. Germline V gene data show CDR1 as SGHTA and CDR2 as FQGNSA. This CDR3 is built from 14 residues. As DNA, the CDR3 is TGTGCCAGCAGCTACTCAGGGGAACCAAACATTCAGTACTTC. Translating it yields CASSYSGEPNIQYF.